Listed below are T cell receptor beta chains from one sample, sequenced in a study of regulatory T cells in long-lasting Graves disease. TCRdb called the multiplex PCR reads again in MiXCR, with one record for every CDR3 protein. The profile shows about 300,000 distinct CDR3 sequences, more than 15% of them singletons. Here the sequenced sample was peripheral blood mononuclear cells (PBMCs), taken at new diagnosis, from a patient treated with antithyroid drugs. The receptor set was obtained from a female donor with Graves disease. The CDR3 runs from the conserved cysteine through the conserved F or W. A D gene is named only where the DNA matches it firmly. The listing skips clone size in some rows; elsewhere it reads once, few, many or a size class.

d_gene: TRBD2; v_gene: TRBV2; abundance: many; j_gene: TRBJ2-7; CDR3nt: TGTGCCAGCAGATCCCGGACTAGCGAAGACGAGCAGTACTTC; CDR3aa: CASRSRTSEDEQYF
d_gene: NA; v_gene: TRBV28; abundance: many; j_gene: TRBJ1-5; CDR3nt: TGTGCCAGCAGTTTATTACGGATCTATAGCAATCAGCCCCAGCATTTT; CDR3aa: CASSLLRIYSNQPQHF
d_gene: NA; v_gene: TRBV29-1; abundance: NA; j_gene: TRBJ1-2; CDR3nt: TGCAGCGTCCACAGGGTATATGGCTACACCTTC; CDR3aa: CSVHRVYGYTF
d_gene: TRBD2; v_gene: TRBV12-3/TRBV12-4; abundance: many; j_gene: TRBJ2-3; CDR3nt: TGTGCCAGCAGTTTACAGGGCGGGAGTTCCGCAGATACGCAGTATTTT; CDR3aa: CASSLQGGSSADTQYF
d_gene: TRBD1; v_gene: TRBV11-2; abundance: many; j_gene: TRBJ1-2; CDR3nt: TGTGCCAGCAGCTTAGAGGCGGGGGGGACAGGCACCTTC; CDR3aa: CASSLEAGGTGTF
d_gene: TRBD2; v_gene: TRBV19; abundance: few; j_gene: TRBJ2-7; CDR3nt: TGTGCCAGTAGTATGGGACTAGTGGGAGTCGACGAGCAGTACTTC; CDR3aa: CASSMGLVGVDEQYF
d_gene: TRBD2; v_gene: TRBV28; abundance: many; j_gene: TRBJ2-1; CDR3nt: TGTGCCAGCAGTTCCCTTTCGACTAGCGGGAGAAGTGGGAATGAGCAGTTCTTC; CDR3aa: CASSSLSTSGRSGNEQFF
d_gene: NA; v_gene: TRBV5-6; abundance: many; j_gene: TRBJ1-2; CDR3nt: TGTGCCAGCAGCTTGAGGGACCGCGAGCATGGCTACACCTTC; CDR3aa: CASSLRDREHGYTF
d_gene: NA; v_gene: TRBV28; abundance: many; j_gene: TRBJ2-2; CDR3nt: TGTGCCAGCAGGGAGGGCCCCTCTGCCGGGGAGCTGTTTTTT; CDR3aa: CASREGPSAGELFF
d_gene: TRBD1; v_gene: TRBV28; abundance: NA; j_gene: TRBJ1-4; CDR3nt: TGTGCCAGCAGTTCCCCCTCCGGGACAGGGATAGAAAAACTGTTTTTT; CDR3aa: CASSSPSGTGIEKLFF
d_gene: NA; v_gene: TRBV19; abundance: many; j_gene: TRBJ2-7; CDR3nt: TGTGCCAGTAGTCTACAGGGTGGATTCTACGAGCAGTACTTC; CDR3aa: CASSLQGGFYEQYF
d_gene: NA; v_gene: TRBV11-2; abundance: NA; j_gene: TRBJ2-1; CDR3nt: TGTGCCAGCAGCTTAGGGTTTAGGGGGATCGGTGAGCAGTTCTTC; CDR3aa: CASSLGFRGIGEQFF
d_gene: NA; v_gene: TRBV28; abundance: NA; j_gene: TRBJ1-5; CDR3nt: TGTGCCAGCAGTGGACTCCGGGGGCAGAATCAGCCCCAGCATTTT; CDR3aa: CASSGLRGQNQPQHF
d_gene: NA; v_gene: TRBV15; abundance: NA; j_gene: TRBJ2-5; CDR3nt: TGTGCCACCAGGGGCCGAGTACAAGAGACCCAGTACTTC; CDR3aa: CATRGRVQETQYF
d_gene: NA; v_gene: TRBV5-1; abundance: few; j_gene: TRBJ1-1; CDR3nt: TGCGCCAGCAGCTTCGACAAAAACACTGAAGCTTTCTTT; CDR3aa: CASSFDKNTEAFF